The TCR beta chain described here comes from a study of blood T cell repertoires in COVID-19 (dated by TCRdb to about 2020). Context from the whole study: Samples from collaborators originated in the United States, Italy and Spain and spanned both the acute and convalescent phases of COVID-19. The prospective study material was composed of cDNA or gDNA derived from T cells, B-cell-depleted T cells, or PBMCs. Samples came from the ongoing ImmuneRACE study (first 160 participants) plus 1,254 subjects from 6 global collaborators. HLA class I and class II types, where available, came from metadata supplied by the sample provider rather than from assay-based typing. A freely available public database, intended as a resource for researchers studying the immune response to SARS-CoV-2, is where the repertoires were released. The dataset comprised deeply sampled blood TCRbeta repertoires from subjects exposed to, actively infected with, or recovered from COVID-19. Nearly every sample came with metadata listing a de-identified subject ID, COVID-19 status, age in years and sex. Here is what the overall study found, with its caveats: The quantity of clinical and demographic metadata differed by source and by participant and was supplied without curation.

TCRbeta CDR3 regions were amplified from genomic DNA using the immunoSEQ Assay, a bias-controlled multiplex PCR. Processing in the source paper ran as follows. Nucleated cell counts per sample were estimated from amplification of reference gene primers within the assay. To quantify the absolute abundance of each unique TCRbeta CDR3 rearrangement, sequence reads were collapsed and filtered. For each sample, productive Simpson clonality was calculated as the square root of Simpson's diversity index across productive rearrangements. TCRdb limited this immuneACCESS table to in-frame rearrangements with V and J called. A share of clones is missing; checked studies link under half to unresolved V genes, and the rest is unexplained. That table supplies the V and J calls and clone size; D and trimming were determined from the DNA. This sample lists about 82,000 clones; about four fifths were detected once. The ten most abundant clones make up more than 15% of the sample.

The collaborating institutions used their own protocols to collect whole blood in K2EDTA tubes. Collaborator samples were shipped for TCRbeta analysis as frozen whole blood, isolated PBMCs, or DNA extracted from either sample type. Comments on this clone: Which antigen it targets is not known. Nothing much larger sits one base from this clone, and base qualities are not available.

The CDR1 and CDR2 encoded by the germline V gene are MNHEY and SVGAGI. From V the trimming removes 8 bases and from J it removes 8 bases, while the gene matches leave 6 bases of the junction unaccounted for. CDR3 length: 13 amino acids, cysteine to phenylalanine. Left in the record is the CDR3 DNA by itself, 39 bases read in frame from the first base. The sequence was obtained from a woman aged 60-75 years with acute or convalescent COVID-19. This sequence uses TRBV6-5 and TRBJ1-4; TRBD1 lines up with 9 middle nucleotides. The sequenced sample consisted of peripheral blood. The CDR3 corresponds to CASQGQGGEKLFF. The DNA reads as follows: TGTGCCAGCCAGGGACAGGGCGGGGAAAAACTGTTTTTT.